A single sample gave rise to the 12 T cell receptor beta chains below, sequenced in a study of T-cell reconstitution after alpha-beta-depleted transplantation in children. Library preparation (for TCRbeta) was performed with unique molecular identifiers. TCRdb used MiXCR to reprocess the PCR reads, holding one entry per CDR3 protein. The sample has over 550,000 distinct CDR3 sequences, about 10% seen once. The source material was PBMCs from the stem cell graft donor, sampled from the stem cell graft. The receptor set was obtained from a human donor who donated a stem cell graft to a child with acute myeloid leukemia.

The chain carries TRBV23-1 and TRBJ2-7; 7 nucleotides line up with TRBD2. TRBV23-1 has ORF status, its function being uncertain. V trimming: 0 bases; J trimming: 0 bases; junction bases outside the gene matches: 11. The CDR3 spans 18 residues. CDR3 nucleotide sequence: TGCGCCAGCAGTCAATCGTCGACTAAGCGGGGAGCCTCCTACGAGCAGTACTTC. This translates into CASSQSSTKRGASYEQYF.

The chain is built from TRBV27 and TRBJ2-1, with 9 positions matching TRBD2. Trimming removed 7 bases from V and 8 bases from J; junction bases left unmatched: 6. The CDR3 spans 13 residues. Germline-derived CDR1 and CDR2 are MNHEY and SMNVEV (reference sequence). The DNA of the CDR3 is TGTGCCAGCACCACTGGGACTAGCCATGAGCAGTTCTTC. Translating gives CASTTGTSHEQFF.

This clonotype was observed a handful of times. J is TRBJ2-2 and V is TRBV6-2 or TRBV6-3, with 11 bases lining up with TRBD1. Germline CDR1 is MNHEY and CDR2 is SVGEGT. The CDR3 is made up of 15 amino acids. V shed 6 bases, J shed 4 bases, and the junction held 4 bases outside the gene matches. The CDR3, as DNA: TGTGCCAGCAGCAGGACAGGGGGCTTCACCGGGGAGCTGTTTTTT. As protein: CASSRTGGFTGELFF.

This clonotype was recorded many times. This chain connects TRBV29-1 to TRBJ2-7, with 8 bases identical to TRBD2. From germline, CDR1 is SQVTM and CDR2 ANQGSEA. J lost 2 bases, V lost 4 bases, and 10 bases had no gene match. CDR3 length equals 15 residues. The CDR3 DNA sequence: TGCAGCGTTGTAGGTCCGACGGGAGGGCCCTACGAGCAGTACTTC. It specifies CSVVGPTGGPYEQYF.

This clonotype was recorded a few times. V usage is TRBV12-3 or TRBV12-4 and J usage is TRBJ1-5; possible D gene TRBD1, 6 bases. The germline V and J ends were trimmed by 3 bases and 4 bases, with 13 bases remaining between them. The CDR3 is made up of 15 amino acids. The CDR3 sequence is CASSLWQGLNQPQHF. The CDR3 DNA reads TGTGCCAGCAGTTTGTGGCAGGGGTTGAATCAGCCCCAGCATTTT.

This clonotype was counted ten times or more. For the CDR3, the DNA is TGCAGTGCTCCTAGTACCCCGGGACTAGCGGGCACAGATACGCAGTATTTT. It yields the protein CSAPSTPGLAGTDTQYF. The chain links TRBV20-1 to TRBJ2-3; TRBD2 agrees at 11 bases. Trimming took 5 bases from V and 1 from J; bases not matched to a gene: 11. The CDR3 is 17 residues long. CDR1 is DFQATT, CDR2 SNEGSKA, per germline (reference sequence).

CDR3 coding DNA: TGTGCCAGCAGTTTTTCTGGGTCGGGGGCCAACGTCCTGACTTTC. Its translation: CASSFSGSGANVLTF. The chain uses TRBV12-3 or TRBV12-4 and TRBJ2-6; D is ambiguous. The V gene lost 3 bases and the J gene lost 4 bases, with 10 bases spanning the gap. This CDR3 contains 15 residues.

This clonotype was recorded at least ten times. The chain couples TRBV29-1 to TRBJ1-4; D remains ambiguous. The germline V gene has CDR1 SQVTM and CDR2 ANQGSEA. The CDR3 covers 14 residues. The germline V and J ends were trimmed by 6 bases and 8 bases, with 19 bases remaining between them. The CDR3 region is CSVAPISQREKLFF. For the CDR3, the DNA is TGCAGCGTCGCCCCGATTTCCCAAAGGGAAAAACTGTTTTTT.

The V and J genes are TRBV7-9 and TRBJ2-1; 12 bases map to TRBD1. The trim removed 5 bases at V and 9 bases at J, leaving 8 bases unmatched. Germline V gene lookup returns CDR1 SEHNR and CDR2 FQNEAQ (reference sequence). The CDR3 extends over 15 amino acids. The CDR3 DNA reads TGTGCCAGCAGCCTGACCGGGACAGGGGGCGGTGAGCAGTTCTTC. Translated, it gives CASSLTGTGGGEQFF. Full variable domain (outside the CDR3, taken from reference TRBV7-9 and TRBJ2-1): DTGVSQNPRHKITKRGQNVTFRCDPISEHNRLYWYRQTLGQGPEFLTYFQNEAQLEKSRLLSDRFSAERPKGSFSTLEIQRTEQGDSAMYLCASSLTGTGGGEQFFGPGTRLTVL.

This clonotype was seen a handful of times. The genes are TRBV6-1 and TRBJ1-4; D unclear. The CDR3 has 14 amino acids. V lost 6 bases and J 8 bases, leaving 16 bases between the germline ends. Germline V CDR1 and CDR2: MNHNS, SASEGT. The CDR3 loop reads CASRKTQQKEKLFF. The DNA for the CDR3 is TGTGCCAGCAGGAAGACTCAGCAGAAGGAAAAACTGTTTTTT.

In its sample, this clonotype was seen a few times. CDR3 in DNA: TGTGCCAGCAGCTTGGGACTAGCGCAGCGAGATACGCAGTATTTT. Amino acids: CASSLGLAQRDTQYF. This sequence joins TRBV7-8 and TRBJ2-3, with 10 bases that match TRBD2. The CDR3 runs to 15 residues. The germline V gene has CDR1 SGHVS and CDR2 FQNEAQ. The ends lost 3 bases at V and 5 bases at J; junction bases unmatched: 5.

This clonotype showed up just a few times. V gene TRBV2 combines with J gene TRBJ2-5; TRBD1 or TRBD2 may be the D gene (6 bases each). Germline CDR1 reads SNHLY; CDR2 reads FYNNEI. This CDR3 region has 12 residues. This CDR3 reads CVSARGVGTQYF. DNA of the CDR3: TGTGTCTCAGCGAGGGGGGTAGGGACCCAGTACTTC.